This T cell receptor (beta chain) was identified during a study of OX40 agonist ivuxolimab in advanced cancers. The table lists this clone with a few counts. Profiling relied on immunoSEQ multiplex PCR, and the TCRdb table lists in-frame clones only, not all of them. Of roughly 63,000 clones in the sample, approximately 86% were seen once. Trimming took off 6 bases at V and 0 bases at J, with 9 bases between the two ends. CDR1 and CDR2 (germline): MNHNS, SASEGT. The CDR3 is 14 amino acids. Source: CD4+ or CD8+ T cells sorted from blood, taken in a trial of the OX40 agonist ivuxolimab. The TCR comes from an adult with an advanced solid tumor such as melanoma, head and neck, liver or kidney cancer. The chain employs TRBV6-1 and TRBJ2-1; no definite D call. The CDR3 DNA sequence: TGTGCCAGCAGGGGTCTCAGCTCCTACAATGAGCAGTTCTTC. Translated: CASRGLSSYNEQFF.